Each of the 22 T cell receptor beta chains below was sequenced from the same sample in a study of cytomegalovirus exposure and HLA in healthy donors. PCR used 60 Vbeta primers and 13 Jbeta primers. Assay used: immunoSEQ multiplex PCR; TCRdb lists only in-frame clones, some missing. Here the sample spans approximately 200,000 clones, about 84% being singletons. The sequenced material came from PBMCs. These receptors were taken from a human donor in good health.

The chain combines TRBV18 with TRBJ2-6; D is undetermined. V was cut by 7 bases and J by 0 bases, with 4 bases left in between. Germline CDR1 reads KGHSH; CDR2 reads LQKENI. The CDR3 totals 13 residues. In DNA form, the CDR3 reads TGTGCCAGCTACAACTCTGGGGCCAACGTCCTGACTTTC. This gives the protein CASYNSGANVLTF.

The V and J genes are TRBV19 and TRBJ2-3; weak D call: TRBD2 (8 bases). With 4 bases removed from V and 4 bases from J, the gap between germline ends came to 18 bases. There are 16 residues in the CDR3. Germline V CDR1 and CDR2: LNHDA, SQIVND (reference sequence). CDR3 region: CASSTPGGGESDTQYF. DNA for the CDR3: TGTGCCAGTAGTACCCCGGGAGGGGGCGAATCAGATACGCAGTATTTT.

The chain employs TRBV10-3 and TRBJ2-7; D is unclear. Between the trimmed V and J ends, which lost 11 bases and 0 bases, there was a span of 11 bases. CDR1 is ENHRY and CDR2 is SYGVKD in the germline V gene. The CDR3 runs to 12 residues. CDR3 sequence: CASTSSSYEQYF. The CDR3 region has the DNA TGTGCCTCGACAAGCAGCTCCTACGAGCAGTACTTC.

With regard to this clone: An end of the junction does not agree with germline; a read error may underlie this. This chain connects TRBV30 to TRBJ1-2; the D gene is possibly TRBD1 (5 bases). This CDR3 comprises 13 residues. CDR1 is GTSNPN and CDR2 is SVGIG in the germline V gene (reference sequence). CDR3 sequence reads: CAWSGGVRYGCTF. Written as DNA, the CDR3 is TGTGCCTGGAGCGGAGGGGTGAGGTATGGCTGCACCTTC.

The V call is TRBV29-1, the J call TRBJ1-1, with D uncertain. The CDR3 contains 11 residues. CDR1 is SQVTM and CDR2 is ANQGSEA in the germline V gene. V was clipped by 4 bases and J by 1 base, with 4 bases between them. For the CDR3, the DNA is TGCAGCGTTGTTCAGAACACTGAAGCTTTCTTT. The encoded protein is CSVVQNTEAFF. Variable domain in full (rest from reference TRBV29-1 and TRBJ1-1): SAVISQKPSRDICQRGTSLTIQCQVDSQVTMMFWYRQQPGQSLTLIATANQGSEATYESGFVIDKFPISRPNLTFSTLTVSNMSPEDSSIYLCSVVQNTEAFFGQGTRLTVV.

The V gene is TRBV28, the J gene TRBJ2-7; D may be TRBD2 (6 bases). CDR3 length: 14 residues. With 6 bases removed from V and 2 bases from J, the gap between germline ends came to 14 bases. The germline V gene has CDR1 MDHEN and CDR2 SYDVKM. The CDR3 DNA sequence: TGTGCCAGCAGGGGGGGACCGAGACCCTACGAGCAGTACTTC. This translates into CASRGGPRPYEQYF.

The chain has TRBV4-2 and TRBJ2-7, with 9 nucleotides matching TRBD1. Trimming at V came to 2 bases and at J to 2 bases, leaving 4 bases not matched to a gene. Germline V gene sequence: CDR1 LGHNA, CDR2 YNFKEQ. The CDR3 sequence is 15 residues long. The CDR3 region is CASSQLGQGTYEQYF. Written as DNA, the CDR3 is TGTGCCAGCAGCCAACTGGGACAGGGAACCTACGAGCAGTACTTC.

The J gene is TRBJ2-1, the V gene TRBV11-3, with 9 positions matching TRBD1. With V trimmed by 5 bases and J by 8 bases, 10 bases remained unmatched. Germline CDR1 and CDR2: SGHNT and YENEEA. The CDR3 consists of 15 residues. CDR3 amino acids: CASSAPGQGQHEQFF. The CDR3 DNA sequence: TGTGCCAGCAGCGCCCCGGGACAGGGTCAACATGAGCAGTTCTTC.

The chain has TRBV7-2 and TRBJ1-1; D is unclear. CDR3 size: 15 residues. Germline assignment: CDR1 SGHTA and CDR2 FQGNSA. Deletions cut 5 bases from V and 8 bases from J, with 21 bases between. CDR3 DNA sequence: TGTGCCAGCAGCACCGTGAGTCGAGCCTCCCGGGAAGCTTTCTTT. Translation: CASSTVSRASREAFF. The variable domain in full, completed from reference TRBV7-2 and TRBJ1-1, reads GAGVSQSPSNKVTEKGKDVELRCDPISGHTALYWYRQSLGQGLEFLIYFQGNSAPDKSGLPSDRFSAERTGGSVSTLTIQRTQQEDSAVYLCASSTVSRASREAFFGQGTRLTVV.

The chain couples TRBV6-5 to TRBJ2-3; 9 nucleotides line up with TRBD1. The CDR3 totals 15 residues. V shed 2 bases and J 5 bases; nucleotides not matched to a gene: 5. The germline V gene has CDR1 MNHEY and CDR2 SVGAGI. The CDR3 sequence: CASSYRDRAVDTQYF. As DNA, the CDR3 is TGTGCCAGCAGTTACCGGGACAGGGCAGTAGATACGCAGTATTTT.

A remark on this clone: The CDR3 end shows no conserved phenylalanine or tryptophan, and so a read error is likely. It is unclear where the CDR3 begins or ends on the DNA, so no DNA is shown, and the CDR3 is as TCRdb lists it. The chain joins TRBV19 to TRBJ1-1. Germline loops: CDR1 LNHDA, CDR2 SQIVND (reference sequence). Termini included, the CDR3 measures 10 amino acids. The CDR3 here is CASTPPGTAV.

The rearrangement links TRBV2 to TRBJ1-1; TRBD1 might be the D (6 bases). V shed 11 bases and J shed 6 bases, with 13 bases lying between them. The CDR3 contains 11 residues. CDR1 and CDR2 from the germline V gene are SNHLY and FYNNEI. CDR3 region: CAGVQGSEAFF. CDR3 DNA sequence: TGTGCCGGAGTACAGGGTTCTGAAGCTTTCTTT.

The rearrangement uses TRBV5-4 and TRBJ2-2; 9 bases align to TRBD1. V was clipped by 4 bases and J by 6 bases; unmatched bases: 10. This CDR3 region has 16 residues. The germline gives CDR1 SGHNT, CDR2 YYREEE (reference sequence). CDR3 protein: CASSLRNRGQSGELFF. CDR3 nucleotides: TGTGCCAGCAGCCTTCGAAACAGGGGGCAGTCCGGGGAGCTGTTTTTT.

The CDR3 here is CAWSLGTSGRYEQFF. CDR3 coding DNA: TGTGCCTGGAGTCTAGGGACTAGCGGGAGATATGAGCAGTTCTTC. The chain joins TRBV30 to TRBJ2-1, with TRBD2 matching 14 bases. The CDR3 totals 15 residues. J was trimmed by 8 bases and V by 2 bases; bases with no gene match: 5. Germline-derived CDR1 and CDR2 are GTSNPN and SVGIG (reference sequence).

The CDR3 sequence is CASSLGTDGTGGFDEQFF. The CDR3 DNA sequence: TGTGCCAGCAGTTTAGGCACAGATGGAACAGGGGGATTCGATGAGCAGTTCTTC. The chain employs TRBV28 and TRBJ2-1; 8 nucleotides line up with TRBD1. CDR3 length equals 18 residues. V lost 2 bases and J lost 8; bases outside the gene matches: 17. CDR1 and CDR2 (germline): MDHEN, SYDVKM.

The gene calls are TRBV27 and TRBJ1-1, with 8 nucleotides matching TRBD1. The CDR3 is 13 residues long. Germline CDR1 reads MNHEY; CDR2 reads SMNVEV (reference sequence). The trim removed 5 bases at V and 5 bases at J, leaving 4 bases unmatched. The chain's CDR3 is CASSLYRGTEAFF. The CDR3 coding sequence is TGTGCCAGCAGTCTTTACAGGGGGACTGAAGCTTTCTTT.

The J gene is TRBJ2-7, the V gene TRBV6-4; TRBD2 matches at 12 bases. This CDR3 region has 15 residues. Germline V CDR1 and CDR2: MRHNA, SNTAGT. V gave up 6 bases and J gave up 4 bases; unmatched junction bases: 7. The CDR3 DNA follows: TGTGCCAGCAGCCCCTGGACTAGCGGGGAGTACGAGCAGTACTTC. It specifies CASSPWTSGEYEQYF.

This rearrangement joins TRBV19 to TRBJ2-7; D may be TRBD2 (5 bases). V shed 2 bases and J shed 3 bases, with 14 bases lying between them. There are 15 residues in the CDR3. Looked up from germline, CDR1 is LNHDA and CDR2 is SQIVND (reference sequence). The CDR3: CASSIRGGLFYEQYF. The CDR3 coding sequence is TGTGCCAGTAGTATACGTGGAGGCTTGTTCTACGAGCAGTACTTC.

The chain combines TRBV27 with TRBJ2-2; 7 positions agree with TRBD1. The CDR3 runs 15 residues. V trimming: 6 bases; J trimming: 2 bases; junction bases outside the gene matches: 6. The germline gives CDR1 MNHEY, CDR2 SMNVEV (reference sequence). This CDR3 reads CASRLGTANTGELFF. As DNA, the CDR3 is TGTGCCAGCAGACTCGGGACAGCTAACACCGGGGAGCTGTTTTTT.

This rearrangement joins TRBV18 to TRBJ1-1; D possibly corresponds to TRBD1 (5 bases). This CDR3 is built from 15 residues. Germline V gene data show CDR1 as KGHSH and CDR2 as LQKENI. V was pared by 2 bases and J by 4 bases, with 14 bases between. Written as DNA, the CDR3 is TGTGCCAGCTCACCATCGTCGGTAGGGGTCACTGAAGCTTTCTTT. This sequence encodes CASSPSSVGVTEAFF.

The rearrangement joins TRBV12-5 to TRBJ2-7, with TRBD1 matching over 9 bases. The J segment lost 1 base and the V segment lost 3 bases, leaving 4 bases of the junction unmatched. This CDR3 is built from 15 residues. Germline V gives CDR1 LGHNT, CDR2 FRNRAP. CDR3 sequence (DNA): TGTGCTAGTGGTTTCGACAGGGGGATATCCTACGAGCAGTACTTC. It encodes CASGFDRGISYEQYF. The full variable domain, its missing parts supplied by reference TRBV12-5 and TRBJ2-7, is DARVTQTPRHKVTEMGQEVTMRCQPILGHNTVFWYRQTMMQGLELLAYFRNRAPLDDSGMPKDRFSAEMPDATLATLKIQPSEPRDSAVYFCASGFDRGISYEQYFGPGTRLTVT.

J is TRBJ2-7 and V is TRBV10-3; D gene ambiguous. The germline V gene encodes CDR1 ENHRY and CDR2 SYGVKD. The CDR3 is 11 residues long. Deletions cut 4 bases from V and 4 bases from J, with 5 bases between. The CDR3 here is CAISAGYEQYF. Written as DNA, the CDR3 is TGTGCCATCAGTGCGGGTTACGAGCAGTACTTC.